These 21 T cell receptor beta chains share one sample of origin, sequenced in a study of blood T cell repertoires in COVID-19. The protocol was immunoSEQ multiplex PCR, while the TCRdb copy is restricted to in-frame clones and leaves out a portion. The sample lists some 110,000 clones, 65% to 75% seen once, with approximately 0.9% in the top ten. The material sequenced was peripheral blood. The receptors were gathered from a human donor with acute or convalescent COVID-19. The donor label of this sample is uncertain.

Concerning this clone itself: Other nucleotide sequences in the sample specify the same CDR3. The rearrangement links TRBV2 to TRBJ1-5; D gene ambiguous. CDR1 SNHLY and CDR2 FYNNEI come from the germline V gene. The CDR3 has 13 amino acids. V shed 4 bases and J shed 4 bases, with 8 bases lying between them. The CDR3, as DNA: TGTGCCAGCAGTGGCGACTCAAATCAGCCCCAGCATTTT. Its translation is CASSGDSNQPQHF.

This clone has more than one count but fewer than ten. The chain links TRBV19 to TRBJ1-5; D is possibly TRBD1 (5 bases). This CDR3 spans 18 amino acids. CDR1 LNHDA and CDR2 SQIVND come from the germline V gene (reference sequence). V lost 6 bases and J 1 base, leaving 22 bases between the germline ends. The CDR3 nucleotides read TGTGCCAGTAGCCCTAACGGGTGGCTAGGGGTGAGCAATCAGCCCCAGCATTTT. Its protein is CASSPNGWLGVSNQPQHF.

The chain recombines TRBV5-4 with TRBJ1-2; 7 bases are a match to TRBD1. With V trimmed by 3 bases and J by 0 bases, 5 bases remained unmatched. Germline CDR1 and CDR2: SGHNT and YYREEE (reference sequence). The CDR3 runs 15 residues. CDR3 bases: TGTGCCAGCAGCTCCCCGGGACAGTCTAACTATGGCTACACCTTC. It specifies CASSSPGQSNYGYTF.

The chain carries TRBV9 and TRBJ2-5; the match to TRBD1 covers 8 bases. Germline CDR1 is SGDLS and CDR2 is YYNGEE. This CDR3 contains 15 residues. With 0 bases clipped from V and 5 bases from J, the junction kept 6 bases outside the gene matches. CDR3 sequence reads: CASSVAAGGLETQYF. The DNA for the CDR3 is TGTGCCAGCAGCGTAGCGGCAGGGGGCTTGGAGACCCAGTACTTC.

The rearrangement uses TRBV5-1 and TRBJ2-3, with TRBD2 as a possible D gene (5 bases). V was clipped by 3 bases and J by 1 base, with 12 bases between them. Germline CDR1 and CDR2: SGHRS and YFSETQ. This CDR3 region has 15 residues. The CDR3 DNA is TGCGCCAGCAGCTACCCCAGAGGGCGCACAGATACGCAGTATTTT. This codes for CASSYPRGRTDTQYF.

CDR3 region: CASSEGLADRGRLRNQPQHF. In DNA, the CDR3 is TGTGCCAGCAGTGAGGGACTTGCCGACAGGGGGCGCCTCCGAAATCAGCCCCAGCATTTT. The chain carries TRBV2 and TRBJ1-5; the match to TRBD1 covers 10 bases. Germline V gene data show CDR1 as SNHLY and CDR2 as FYNNEI. The CDR3 is 20 residues long. Trimming cost V 3 bases and J 4 bases; bases outside gene matches: 18.

The chain's CDR3 is CASRATGGTEAFF. The CDR3 nucleotides read TGTGCCAGCAGGGCCACAGGGGGCACTGAAGCTTTCTTT. V is TRBV3-1 (or the pseudogene TRBV3-2) and J is TRBJ1-1; 8 bases align to TRBD1. From germline, CDR1 is LGHDT and CDR2 YNNKEL (reference sequence). J was trimmed by 4 bases and V by 6 bases; bases with no gene match: 4. The CDR3 runs to 13 residues.

The chain employs TRBV30 and TRBJ1-2, with D perhaps matching TRBD1 (5 bases). The germline gives CDR1 GTSNPN, CDR2 SVGIG (reference sequence). The CDR3 runs 14 residues. V was clipped by 2 bases and J by 1 base, with 11 bases between them. In DNA, the CDR3 is TGTGCCTGGAGTAATTCAGGGATTAACTATGGCTACACCTTC. This sequence encodes CAWSNSGINYGYTF.

This clone was picked up a small number of times. This sequence joins TRBV10-1 and TRBJ2-7; a weak D match, TRBD1 (5 bases). V lost 3 bases and J 1 base, leaving 16 bases between the germline ends. There are 16 residues in the CDR3. Germline V gene data show CDR1 as WNHNN and CDR2 as SYGVQD (reference sequence). The CDR3 nucleotides are TGCGCCAGCAGTGAACTAATGGCCCAGGGTTCCTACGAGCAGTACGTC. Protein: CASSELMAQGSYEQYV.

The chain has TRBV7-2 and TRBJ2-7, with 10 positions matching TRBD2. The CDR3 has 14 residues. The V gene's germline CDR1 is SGHTA and CDR2 FQGNSA. Losses at the gene ends were 3 bases for V and 3 bases for J; bases not matched to a gene: 2. CDR3 sequence: CASSLGLARYEQYF. The CDR3 DNA reads TGTGCCAGCAGCTTGGGACTAGCGCGCTACGAGCAGTACTTC.

V is TRBV20-1 and J is TRBJ1-1; perhaps TRBD1 as D (6 bases). Between the trimmed V and J ends, which lost 3 bases and 3 bases, there was a span of 11 bases. CDR3 length: 13 residues. Germline V gene sequence: CDR1 DFQATT, CDR2 SNEGSKA (reference sequence). The CDR3: CSASGQWDTEAFF. The CDR3, as DNA: TGCAGTGCTAGTGGACAGTGGGACACTGAAGCTTTCTTT.

The chain recombines TRBV10-3 with TRBJ1-1; TRBD1 matches at 7 bases. Germline V CDR1 and CDR2: ENHRY, SYGVKD. With V trimmed by 10 bases and J by 7 bases, 12 bases remained unmatched. The CDR3 runs 13 residues. The CDR3 region is CATSLTGQDEAFF. The CDR3 nucleotides are TGTGCCACCTCCCTGACAGGGCAGGATGAAGCTTTCTTT.

This clone was detected only a few times. The chain uses TRBV6-2 or TRBV6-3 and TRBJ2-1; the match to TRBD2 covers 14 bases. This CDR3 is built from 16 residues. J lost 4 bases, V lost 4 bases, and 3 bases had no gene match. Germline lookup yields CDR1 MNHEY and CDR2 SVGEGT. Here the CDR3 reads CASSSWTSGGYNEQFF. The CDR3 DNA follows: TGTGCCAGCAGTTCCTGGACTAGCGGGGGGTACAATGAGCAGTTCTTC.

In its sample, this clone was seen a few times. J is TRBJ1-1 and V is TRBV18; D perhaps matches TRBD1 (5 bases). CDR3 length: 14 amino acids. Per germline, CDR1 KGHSH and CDR2 LQKENI. Trimming cost V 1 base and J 8 bases, with 14 bases left between them. CDR3 residues: CASSPLSKDSEAFF. The CDR3 DNA follows: TGTGCCAGCTCACCACTCAGTAAAGACAGCGAAGCTTTCTTT.

The CDR3 DNA reads as TGCAGCGTTGTAATTTGGACTCCGCCCGCAGATACGCAGTATTTT. Protein product: CSVVIWTPPADTQYF. V gene TRBV29-1 combines with J gene TRBJ2-3; possibly TRBD2 for D (5 bases). The CDR3 has 15 amino acids. Germline CDR1 reads SQVTM; CDR2 reads ANQGSEA. V was clipped by 4 bases and J by 4 bases, with 18 bases between them.

The chain recombines TRBV28 with TRBJ1-5; D call uncertain. From germline, CDR1 is MDHEN and CDR2 SYDVKM. Trimming pared 4 bases from V and 1 base from J, leaving 11 bases between. CDR3 size: 15 residues. CDR3 amino acids: CASSSNPRSNQPQHF. CDR3 sequence (DNA): TGTGCCAGCAGTTCTAACCCTAGGAGCAATCAGCCCCAGCATTTT.

The chain carries TRBV14 and TRBJ1-6, with D hard to call. V was cut by 4 bases and J by 6 bases, with 10 bases left in between. Per germline, CDR1 SGHDN and CDR2 FVKESK. The CDR3 consists of 14 residues. The DNA for the CDR3 is TGTGCCAGCAGCCTCTTCGGTATTAATTCACCCCTCCACTTT. It specifies CASSLFGINSPLHF.

V gene TRBV5-6 combines with J gene TRBJ1-6, with TRBD1 matching over 8 bases. The trim removed 4 bases at V and 7 bases at J, leaving 10 bases unmatched. The CDR3 has 16 residues. Germline lookup yields CDR1 SGHDT and CDR2 YYEEEE. DNA for the CDR3: TGTGCCAGCAGCGTGGACAGGGTGGGGAAGAATTCACCCCTCCACTTT. It yields the protein CASSVDRVGKNSPLHF. Supplemented by reference TRBV5-6 and TRBJ1-6, the full variable domain reads DAGVTQSPTHLIKTRGQQVTLRCSPKSGHDTVSWYQQALGQGPQFIFQYYEEEERQRGNFPDRFSGHQFPNYSSELNVNALLLGDSALYLCASSVDRVGKNSPLHFGNGTRLTVT.

V usage is TRBV23-1 and J usage is TRBJ1-2; D uncertain. TRBV23-1 is identified as an open reading frame with a role that is uncertain. The CDR3 is 14 amino acids. V was trimmed by 4 bases and J by 4 bases, leaving 13 bases between them. CDR3 nucleotides: TGCGCCAGCAGTCCCCGCAGACTCCTCTATGGCTACACCTTC. Protein: CASSPRRLLYGYTF.

The V call is TRBV25-1, the J call TRBJ1-1; 10 bases line up with TRBD1. The CDR3 loop spans 14 amino acids. The trim removed 8 bases at V and 5 bases at J, leaving 8 bases unmatched. Germline V gives CDR1 MGHDK, CDR2 SYGVNS. The CDR3 sequence: CASAPGTGVTEAFF. The CDR3, as DNA: TGTGCCAGCGCACCCGGGACAGGGGTGACTGAAGCTTTCTTT.

The chain links TRBV15 to TRBJ1-4; 8 nucleotides align to TRBD1. The germline CDR1 and CDR2 sequences are LNHNV and YYDKDF (reference sequence). The ends lost 5 bases at V and 6 bases at J; junction bases unmatched: 5. CDR3 length equals 14 residues. CDR3 bases: TGTGCCACCAGCCCAGGGGGCTCGGATGAAAAACTGTTTTTT. Amino acids: CATSPGGSDEKLFF.